A single sample gave rise to the 12 T cell receptor beta chains below, sequenced in a study of blood T cell repertoires in COVID-19. Libraries were prepared by immunoSEQ multiplex PCR; TCRdb keeps only in-frame clonotypes and omits some of them. The data show about 64,000 clones, 75% to 95% seen once. The sample was peripheral blood. The receptors here all came from a woman of 80 years or more with active COVID-19.

The table lists this clone with a few counts. This rearrangement joins TRBV3-1 (or the pseudogene TRBV3-2) to TRBJ2-7; 7 positions match TRBD2. Germline CDR1 reads LGHDT; CDR2 reads YNNKEL (reference sequence). Losses at the gene ends were 4 bases for V and 3 bases for J; bases not matched to a gene: 15. The CDR3 has 17 amino acids. CDR3 amino acids: CASSPRWGAGRGYEQYF. The CDR3 DNA is TGTGCCAGCAGCCCCCGTTGGGGTGCGGGGAGGGGCTACGAGCAGTACTTC.

The chain has TRBV7-8 and TRBJ2-1; TRBD2 agrees at 9 bases. V shed 1 base, J shed 8 bases, and the junction held 9 bases outside the gene matches. Germline CDR1 is SGHVS and CDR2 is FQNEAQ. CDR3 length equals 16 residues. CDR3: CASSLGPAGGSDEQFF. As DNA, the CDR3 is TGTGCCAGCAGCTTAGGGCCAGCGGGAGGATCCGATGAGCAGTTCTTC.

This chain joins TRBV18 and TRBJ2-5; TRBD1 is a possible D gene (5 bases). CDR1 is KGHSH and CDR2 is LQKENI in the germline V gene. Trimming took 0 bases from V and 0 from J, leaving 14 bases between them. The CDR3 length is 17 residues. CDR3 residues: CASSPPVLQAYQETQYF. CDR3 nucleotide sequence: TGTGCCAGCTCACCACCGGTTCTACAGGCATACCAAGAGACCCAGTACTTC.

The V call is TRBV5-4, the J call TRBJ2-2; 13 bases match TRBD2. CDR3 length: 16 residues. Unmatched junction bases numbered 8, after V lost 4 bases and J lost 8 bases. Per germline, CDR1 SGHNT and CDR2 YYREEE (reference sequence). CDR3 nucleotide sequence: TGTGCCAGCAGCCCCCTGACTAGCGGGGGGAGGGGGGAGCTGTTTTTT. It specifies CASSPLTSGGRGELFF.

The rearrangement uses TRBV2 and TRBJ1-4, with D hard to call. Germline lookup yields CDR1 SNHLY and CDR2 FYNNEI. Trimming cost V 7 bases and J 5 bases, with 5 bases left between them. This CDR3 has 11 residues. CDR3 sequence reads: CASTQNEKLFF. The DNA for the CDR3 is TGTGCCAGCACACAAAATGAAAAACTGTTTTTT.

This clone is labeled medium-sized. The DNA for the CDR3 is TGTGCCAGCAGTGAAGGACAGTCGCCCGGAAACACCATATATTTT. It codes for CASSEGQSPGNTIYF. The chain has TRBV6-1 and TRBJ1-3, with a tentative D call TRBD1 (5 bases). V gave up 1 base and J gave up 4 bases, with 11 bases separating them. The CDR3 is 15 amino acids. CDR1 and CDR2 (germline): MNHNS, SASEGT.

The V call is TRBV21-1, the J call TRBJ2-7; whether TRBD1, the table's D call, matches the DNA was not checked. TRBV21-1 is a pseudogene locus. This CDR3 has 17 residues. The CDR3 DNA reads TGTGCCAGCAGCAAAGCGGAAGACAGGGGTCCCACCTACGAGCAGTACTTC. Residues: CASSKAEDRGPTYEQYF.

This clone was recorded once. The chain joins TRBV5-4 to TRBJ2-7; D perhaps matches TRBD2 (5 bases). The germline V gene has CDR1 SGHNT and CDR2 YYREEE (reference sequence). This CDR3 has 14 residues. With 0 bases removed from V and 3 bases from J, the gap between germline ends came to 10 bases. The CDR3 protein is CASSLDQADYEQYF. The CDR3 nucleotides are TGTGCCAGCAGCTTGGATCAAGCGGACTACGAGCAGTACTTC.

This clone was seen once. The rearrangement uses TRBV5-5 and TRBJ2-7; 11 bases agree with TRBD1. V shed 3 bases and J 5 bases; nucleotides not matched to a gene: 4. Germline V gene lookup returns CDR1 SGHKS and CDR2 YYEKEE (reference sequence). The CDR3 loop spans 14 amino acids. The CDR3 is CASSSGTGGHEQYV. CDR3 DNA: TGTGCCAGCAGCTCCGGGACAGGGGGACACGAGCAGTACGTC.

The rearrangement uses TRBV10-2 and TRBJ2-3; tentative D call: TRBD2 (5 bases). CDR1 and CDR2 (germline): WSHSY, SAAADI. This CDR3 contains 12 residues. Trimming removed 4 bases from V and 3 bases from J, with 5 bases in between. In DNA form, the CDR3 reads TGCGCCAGCAGTGGGAGGACAGATACGCAGTATTTT. This sequence encodes CASSGRTDTQYF.

In the case of this clone: The sample holds other DNA sequences that translate to the same CDR3. This rearrangement joins TRBV5-1 to TRBJ2-5; TRBD2 agrees at 7 bases. The V gene's germline CDR1 is SGHRS and CDR2 YFSETQ. The CDR3 runs to 14 residues. With 0 bases clipped from V and 5 bases from J, the junction kept 4 bases outside the gene matches. The CDR3 DNA sequence: TGCGCCAGCAGCTTGGGACTAGCTGGGGAGACCCAGTACTTC. Its translation is CASSLGLAGETQYF.

The chain recombines TRBV7-8 with TRBJ1-4, with TRBD1 matching over 7 bases. The CDR3 totals 15 residues. J lost 4 bases, V lost 8 bases, and 10 bases had no gene match. The germline gives CDR1 SGHVS, CDR2 FQNEAQ. The CDR3 spells CASGGQQVFNEKLFF. CDR3 DNA: TGTGCCAGCGGGGGACAGCAAGTCTTTAATGAAAAACTGTTTTTT.